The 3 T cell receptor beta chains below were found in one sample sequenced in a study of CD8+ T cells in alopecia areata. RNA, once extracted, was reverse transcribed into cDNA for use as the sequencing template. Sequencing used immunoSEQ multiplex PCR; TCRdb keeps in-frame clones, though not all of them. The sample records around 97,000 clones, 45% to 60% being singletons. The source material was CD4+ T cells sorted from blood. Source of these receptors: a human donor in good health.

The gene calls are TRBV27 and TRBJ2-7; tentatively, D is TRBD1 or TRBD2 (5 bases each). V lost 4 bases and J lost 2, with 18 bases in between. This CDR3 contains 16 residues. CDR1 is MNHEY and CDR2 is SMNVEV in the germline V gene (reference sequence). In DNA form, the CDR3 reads TGTGCCAGCAGTTCCGCCGGGGCAGGGCTTACCTACGAGCAGTACTTC. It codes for CASSSAGAGLTYEQYF.

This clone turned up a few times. The CDR3 coding sequence is TGCGCCAGCAGCTCGGAGGGCCAAGGGTGGCGTGGGGAGCTGTTTTTT. The encoded protein is CASSSEGQGWRGELFF. The gene calls are TRBV5-1 and TRBJ2-2; D perhaps matches TRBD2 (6 bases). This CDR3 is 16 amino acids long. The ends were cut back, 3 bases at V and 8 bases at J, with 20 bases in the middle. The V gene's germline CDR1 is SGHRS and CDR2 YFSETQ.

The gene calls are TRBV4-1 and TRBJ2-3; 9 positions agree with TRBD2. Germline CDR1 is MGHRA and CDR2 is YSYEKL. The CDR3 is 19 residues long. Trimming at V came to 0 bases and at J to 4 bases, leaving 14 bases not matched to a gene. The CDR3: CASSQDRIAGDLGADTQYF. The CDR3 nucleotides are TGCGCCAGCAGCCAAGATAGAATAGCGGGGGACCTTGGTGCAGATACGCAGTATTTT.